Shown below are 18 T cell receptor beta chains from a single sample sequenced in a study of T cells in Graves' hyperthyroidism and ophthalmopathy. RNA transcripts were the template for amplifying TCR beta CDR3 regions. First-round RT-PCR of the TCR CDR3 relied on the HTBI primer set. Each CDR3 protein gets one entry after TCRdb re-called the multiplex PCR reads with MiXCR. The table includes fewer than 350,000 distinct CDR3 sequences, roughly 18% detected once. Sequencing input: blood. These receptors all come from a woman aged 50 to 60 with Graves' hyperthyroidism.

V usage is TRBV28 and J usage is TRBJ1-5; 12 positions match TRBD1. V shed 5 bases, J shed 7 bases, and the junction held 6 bases outside the gene matches. Germline assignment: CDR1 MDHEN and CDR2 SYDVKM. The CDR3 length is 15 residues. DNA of the CDR3: TGTGCCAGCAGTCCCCCCGGGACAGGGGGCCAGCCCCAGCATTTT. This translates into CASSPPGTGGQPQHF.

The V gene is TRBV24-1, the J gene TRBJ2-2; D remains unclear. Germline V CDR1 and CDR2: KGHDR, SFDVKD. This CDR3 is 13 amino acids long. With 4 bases removed from V and 8 bases from J, the gap between germline ends came to 10 bases. The CDR3 loop is CATSDPSTGELFF. CDR3 coding DNA: TGTGCCACCAGTGACCCCTCGACAGGGGAGCTGTTTTTT.

This chain connects TRBV6-2 or TRBV6-3 to TRBJ2-7; a weak D match, TRBD1 (5 bases). Trimming removed 2 bases from V and 4 bases from J, with 9 bases in between. Germline CDR1 and CDR2: MNHEY and SVGEGT. The CDR3 runs to 13 residues. Written as DNA, the CDR3 is TGTGCCAGCAGTTACGCGCAGGGATACGAGCAGTACGTC. This sequence encodes CASSYAQGYEQYV.

The chain is built from TRBV6-1 and TRBJ1-2; 10 nucleotides align to TRBD1. The CDR3 sequence is 14 residues long. Per germline, CDR1 MNHNS and CDR2 SASEGT. V lost 8 bases to trimming and J lost 4 bases; unmatched junction nucleotides: 7. CDR3 amino acids: CASRRTGGIYGYTF. The CDR3, as DNA: TGTGCCAGCCGACGGACAGGGGGAATCTATGGCTACACCTTC.

This clonotype was seen at least ten times. V usage is TRBV27 and J usage is TRBJ2-7, with D perhaps matching TRBD1 or TRBD2 (5 bases each). With 5 bases removed from V and 3 bases from J, the gap between germline ends came to 17 bases. This CDR3 has 15 residues. CDR1 MNHEY and CDR2 SMNVEV come from the germline V gene (reference sequence). CDR3 loop: CASSLYRDAGYEQYF. The CDR3 DNA follows: TGTGCCAGCAGTCTATACCGGGACGCCGGCTACGAGCAGTACTTC.

The chain recombines TRBV11-1 with TRBJ2-7; TRBD1 matches at 9 bases. After removal of 4 bases from V and 0 bases from J, the junction contained 4 bases not matched to a gene. The CDR3 has 15 residues. Germline assignment: CDR1 SGHAT and CDR2 FQDESV (reference sequence). For the CDR3, the DNA is TGTGCCAGCAGCTCACAGGGGGCGGTCTCCTACGAGCAGTACTTC. Residues: CASSSQGAVSYEQYF.

Ten or more counts support this clonotype. J is TRBJ2-3 and V is TRBV9; perhaps TRBD2 as D (5 bases). The CDR3 has 15 amino acids. V lost 3 bases, J lost 0 bases, and 11 bases lay in between. Germline assignment: CDR1 SGDLS and CDR2 YYNGEE. CDR3 in DNA: TGTGCCAGCAGCGGCCGAGGCGGGAGCACAGATACGCAGTATTTT. This encodes CASSGRGGSTDTQYF.

This clonotype showed up just a few times. The gene calls are TRBV6-1 and TRBJ1-4; D is ambiguous. The germline V gene encodes CDR1 MNHNS and CDR2 SASEGT. Trimming pared 6 bases from V and 3 bases from J, leaving 11 bases between. This CDR3 comprises 14 residues. CDR3 region: CASSTQTSNEKLFF. Written as DNA, the CDR3 is TGTGCCAGCAGCACGCAAACCTCTAATGAAAAACTGTTTTTT.

Many counts were recorded for this clonotype. The chain combines TRBV12-3 or TRBV12-4 with TRBJ2-5; D perhaps matches TRBD1 (7 bases). Trimming pared 5 bases from V and 4 bases from J, leaving 20 bases between. The CDR3 runs 16 residues. CDR3 nucleotides: TGTGCCAGCAGTCCGCGGGACAGCGTTTGGGGAGAGACCCAGTACTTC. It yields the protein CASSPRDSVWGETQYF.

The V call is TRBV12-3 or TRBV12-4, the J call TRBJ2-2; the match to TRBD1 covers 7 bases. After removal of 4 bases from V and 6 bases from J, the junction contained 8 bases not matched to a gene. This CDR3 is built from 15 residues. CDR3 bases: TGTGCCAGCAGTTGGGGAGCAACAGGGGCCGGGGAGCTGTTTTTT. Translation gives CASSWGATGAGELFF.

There are many counts of this clonotype. This chain joins TRBV10-3 and TRBJ2-1; 13 bases line up with TRBD2. V lost 5 bases to trimming and J lost 7 bases; unmatched junction nucleotides: 5. Germline CDR1 is ENHRY and CDR2 is SYGVKD. The CDR3 length is 15 residues. In nucleotides, the CDR3 is TGTGCCATCAGTTGGACTAGCGGGAGTGGAAATGAGCAGTTCTTC. The encoded protein is CAISWTSGSGNEQFF.

This clonotype was observed many times. The CDR3 is CASSPAQYRSYEQYF. CDR3 DNA: TGTGCCAGCTCACCAGCACAGTACCGTTCCTACGAGCAGTACTTC. The chain carries TRBV18 and TRBJ2-7; D call uncertain. Germline lookup yields CDR1 KGHSH and CDR2 LQKENI. The V and J ends lost 2 bases and 1 base respectively, with 12 bases between them. The CDR3 covers 15 residues.

This clonotype was counted ten times or more. The chain joins TRBV2 to TRBJ1-1; D gene uncertain. Trimming took off 10 bases at V and 0 bases at J, with 12 bases between the two ends. Looked up from germline, CDR1 is SNHLY and CDR2 is FYNNEI. The CDR3 has 13 residues. The CDR3 loop is CATKGDLNTEAFF. Here the CDR3 DNA reads TGTGCCACAAAAGGAGATCTGAACACTGAAGCTTTCTTT. The full variable domain, in which reference TRBV2 and TRBJ1-1 provide the parts outside the CDR3, is EPEVTQTPSHQVTQMGQEVILRCVPISNHLYFYWYRQILGQKVEFLVSFYNNEISEKSEIFDDQFSVERPDGSNFTLKIRSTKLEDSAMYFCATKGDLNTEAFFGQGTRLTVV.

In its sample, this clonotype was seen many times. The V call is TRBV20-1, the J call TRBJ2-3; 11 bases are a match to TRBD2. CDR3 size: 14 residues. Germline-derived CDR1 and CDR2 are DFQATT and SNEGSKA (reference sequence). Germline trimming cut 1 base from V and 11 bases from J; bases unmatched to any gene: 8. CDR3 bases: TGCAGTGCTAGAGTAAAGGTGGGACTAGCGGTGCAGTATTTT. Translated, it gives CSARVKVGLAVQYF.

This clonotype was counted between two and nine times. This chain joins TRBV6-1 and TRBJ2-7; 9 nucleotides agree with TRBD2. The trim removed 4 bases at V and 1 base at J, leaving 11 bases unmatched. Germline loops: CDR1 MNHNS, CDR2 SASEGT. CDR3 size: 17 residues. This chain's CDR3 is CASSVAGSAGGSYEQYF. CDR3 nucleotides: TGTGCCAGCAGTGTGGCAGGATCGGCGGGAGGGTCCTACGAGCAGTACTTC.

The rearrangement uses TRBV6-1 and TRBJ1-5, with unresolved D. The CDR3 has 15 residues. The V gene lost 5 bases and the J gene lost 0 bases, with 11 bases spanning the gap. From germline, CDR1 is MNHNS and CDR2 SASEGT. The CDR3 spells CASSTFRPSNQPQHF. CDR3 coding DNA: TGTGCCAGCAGTACCTTTAGGCCTAGCAATCAGCCCCAGCATTTT.

On this clonotype: A read error may produce the germline difference seen at one junction end. This chain connects TRBV6-1 to TRBJ1-2; 12 bases fit TRBD1. CDR1 and CDR2 (germline): MNHNS, SASEGT. The CDR3 runs 19 residues. CDR3 loop: CVSSEGGGDRGLLGYGYTF. In DNA form, the CDR3 reads TGTGTCAGCAGTGAAGGGGGTGGGGACAGGGGGCTGTTAGGATATGGCTACACCTTC.

The chain employs TRBV9 and TRBJ2-7; D is ambiguous. V lost 0 bases to trimming and J lost 4 bases, with 5 bases between them. From germline, CDR1 is SGDLS and CDR2 YYNGEE. The CDR3 totals 12 residues. The CDR3 region has the DNA TGTGCCAGCAGCGTAGATGGATACGAGCAGTACTTC. As protein: CASSVDGYEQYF.